This T cell receptor (beta chain) was captured in a study of Ad26.COV2.S vaccination and SARS-CoV-2 variants. At the level of the study: Sample donor was a member of the COV1001 Ad26.COV2.S trial arm. Donor got 5x10^10 or 1x10^11 viral particles of Ad26.COV2.S. Study results and caveats: TCR breadth and depth analyses may have underestimated total T cell responses.

The treatment denotes: around 19 received Ad26.COV2.S at low or high dose, single or two shots; a few received placebo; per-sample allocation not given. Sampling was done on day 63 after the first vaccine or placebo injection. Some clones are missing from TCRdb's copy, which holds only in-frame ones; the method was immunoSEQ multiplex PCR. Of around 320,000 clones listed, around 86% are singletons. This clone was detected only once. What it binds is not known. This CDR3 contains 19 residues. Trimming stripped 0 bases from V and 0 bases from J, with 21 bases between. Germline values: CDR1 SGHDT, CDR2 YYEEEE.

The chain has TRBV5-6 and TRBJ1-2; TRBD1 is a possible D gene (6 bases). The source material was peripheral blood, sampled in a trial of Ad26.COV2.S vaccine versus placebo. The TCR was taken from a person between 18 and 65 years old who received the Ad26.COV2.S COVID-19 vaccine or a placebo. The CDR3 region is CASSLAGGTPNLANYGYTF. In DNA, the CDR3 is TGTGCCAGCAGCTTGGCGGGGGGCACCCCCAACCTAGCTAACTATGGCTACACCTTC. Drawing the rest from reference TRBV5-6 and TRBJ1-2, the complete variable domain is DAGVTQSPTHLIKTRGQQVTLRCSPKSGHDTVSWYQQALGQGPQFIFQYYEEEERQRGNFPDRFSGHQFPNYSSELNVNALLLGDSALYLCASSLAGGTPNLANYGYTFGSGTRLTVV.